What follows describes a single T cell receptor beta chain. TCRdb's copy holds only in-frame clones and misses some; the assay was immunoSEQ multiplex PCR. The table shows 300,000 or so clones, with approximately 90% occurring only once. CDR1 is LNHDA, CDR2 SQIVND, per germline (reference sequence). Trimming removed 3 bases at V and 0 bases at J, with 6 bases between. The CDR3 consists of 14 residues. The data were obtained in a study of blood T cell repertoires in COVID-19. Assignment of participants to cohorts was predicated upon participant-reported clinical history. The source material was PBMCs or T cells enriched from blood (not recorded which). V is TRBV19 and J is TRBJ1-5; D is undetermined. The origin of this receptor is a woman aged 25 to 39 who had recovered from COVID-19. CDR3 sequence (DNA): TGTGCCAGTAGTATGAGAGATAGCAATCAGCCCCAGCATTTT. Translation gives CASSMRDSNQPQHF.